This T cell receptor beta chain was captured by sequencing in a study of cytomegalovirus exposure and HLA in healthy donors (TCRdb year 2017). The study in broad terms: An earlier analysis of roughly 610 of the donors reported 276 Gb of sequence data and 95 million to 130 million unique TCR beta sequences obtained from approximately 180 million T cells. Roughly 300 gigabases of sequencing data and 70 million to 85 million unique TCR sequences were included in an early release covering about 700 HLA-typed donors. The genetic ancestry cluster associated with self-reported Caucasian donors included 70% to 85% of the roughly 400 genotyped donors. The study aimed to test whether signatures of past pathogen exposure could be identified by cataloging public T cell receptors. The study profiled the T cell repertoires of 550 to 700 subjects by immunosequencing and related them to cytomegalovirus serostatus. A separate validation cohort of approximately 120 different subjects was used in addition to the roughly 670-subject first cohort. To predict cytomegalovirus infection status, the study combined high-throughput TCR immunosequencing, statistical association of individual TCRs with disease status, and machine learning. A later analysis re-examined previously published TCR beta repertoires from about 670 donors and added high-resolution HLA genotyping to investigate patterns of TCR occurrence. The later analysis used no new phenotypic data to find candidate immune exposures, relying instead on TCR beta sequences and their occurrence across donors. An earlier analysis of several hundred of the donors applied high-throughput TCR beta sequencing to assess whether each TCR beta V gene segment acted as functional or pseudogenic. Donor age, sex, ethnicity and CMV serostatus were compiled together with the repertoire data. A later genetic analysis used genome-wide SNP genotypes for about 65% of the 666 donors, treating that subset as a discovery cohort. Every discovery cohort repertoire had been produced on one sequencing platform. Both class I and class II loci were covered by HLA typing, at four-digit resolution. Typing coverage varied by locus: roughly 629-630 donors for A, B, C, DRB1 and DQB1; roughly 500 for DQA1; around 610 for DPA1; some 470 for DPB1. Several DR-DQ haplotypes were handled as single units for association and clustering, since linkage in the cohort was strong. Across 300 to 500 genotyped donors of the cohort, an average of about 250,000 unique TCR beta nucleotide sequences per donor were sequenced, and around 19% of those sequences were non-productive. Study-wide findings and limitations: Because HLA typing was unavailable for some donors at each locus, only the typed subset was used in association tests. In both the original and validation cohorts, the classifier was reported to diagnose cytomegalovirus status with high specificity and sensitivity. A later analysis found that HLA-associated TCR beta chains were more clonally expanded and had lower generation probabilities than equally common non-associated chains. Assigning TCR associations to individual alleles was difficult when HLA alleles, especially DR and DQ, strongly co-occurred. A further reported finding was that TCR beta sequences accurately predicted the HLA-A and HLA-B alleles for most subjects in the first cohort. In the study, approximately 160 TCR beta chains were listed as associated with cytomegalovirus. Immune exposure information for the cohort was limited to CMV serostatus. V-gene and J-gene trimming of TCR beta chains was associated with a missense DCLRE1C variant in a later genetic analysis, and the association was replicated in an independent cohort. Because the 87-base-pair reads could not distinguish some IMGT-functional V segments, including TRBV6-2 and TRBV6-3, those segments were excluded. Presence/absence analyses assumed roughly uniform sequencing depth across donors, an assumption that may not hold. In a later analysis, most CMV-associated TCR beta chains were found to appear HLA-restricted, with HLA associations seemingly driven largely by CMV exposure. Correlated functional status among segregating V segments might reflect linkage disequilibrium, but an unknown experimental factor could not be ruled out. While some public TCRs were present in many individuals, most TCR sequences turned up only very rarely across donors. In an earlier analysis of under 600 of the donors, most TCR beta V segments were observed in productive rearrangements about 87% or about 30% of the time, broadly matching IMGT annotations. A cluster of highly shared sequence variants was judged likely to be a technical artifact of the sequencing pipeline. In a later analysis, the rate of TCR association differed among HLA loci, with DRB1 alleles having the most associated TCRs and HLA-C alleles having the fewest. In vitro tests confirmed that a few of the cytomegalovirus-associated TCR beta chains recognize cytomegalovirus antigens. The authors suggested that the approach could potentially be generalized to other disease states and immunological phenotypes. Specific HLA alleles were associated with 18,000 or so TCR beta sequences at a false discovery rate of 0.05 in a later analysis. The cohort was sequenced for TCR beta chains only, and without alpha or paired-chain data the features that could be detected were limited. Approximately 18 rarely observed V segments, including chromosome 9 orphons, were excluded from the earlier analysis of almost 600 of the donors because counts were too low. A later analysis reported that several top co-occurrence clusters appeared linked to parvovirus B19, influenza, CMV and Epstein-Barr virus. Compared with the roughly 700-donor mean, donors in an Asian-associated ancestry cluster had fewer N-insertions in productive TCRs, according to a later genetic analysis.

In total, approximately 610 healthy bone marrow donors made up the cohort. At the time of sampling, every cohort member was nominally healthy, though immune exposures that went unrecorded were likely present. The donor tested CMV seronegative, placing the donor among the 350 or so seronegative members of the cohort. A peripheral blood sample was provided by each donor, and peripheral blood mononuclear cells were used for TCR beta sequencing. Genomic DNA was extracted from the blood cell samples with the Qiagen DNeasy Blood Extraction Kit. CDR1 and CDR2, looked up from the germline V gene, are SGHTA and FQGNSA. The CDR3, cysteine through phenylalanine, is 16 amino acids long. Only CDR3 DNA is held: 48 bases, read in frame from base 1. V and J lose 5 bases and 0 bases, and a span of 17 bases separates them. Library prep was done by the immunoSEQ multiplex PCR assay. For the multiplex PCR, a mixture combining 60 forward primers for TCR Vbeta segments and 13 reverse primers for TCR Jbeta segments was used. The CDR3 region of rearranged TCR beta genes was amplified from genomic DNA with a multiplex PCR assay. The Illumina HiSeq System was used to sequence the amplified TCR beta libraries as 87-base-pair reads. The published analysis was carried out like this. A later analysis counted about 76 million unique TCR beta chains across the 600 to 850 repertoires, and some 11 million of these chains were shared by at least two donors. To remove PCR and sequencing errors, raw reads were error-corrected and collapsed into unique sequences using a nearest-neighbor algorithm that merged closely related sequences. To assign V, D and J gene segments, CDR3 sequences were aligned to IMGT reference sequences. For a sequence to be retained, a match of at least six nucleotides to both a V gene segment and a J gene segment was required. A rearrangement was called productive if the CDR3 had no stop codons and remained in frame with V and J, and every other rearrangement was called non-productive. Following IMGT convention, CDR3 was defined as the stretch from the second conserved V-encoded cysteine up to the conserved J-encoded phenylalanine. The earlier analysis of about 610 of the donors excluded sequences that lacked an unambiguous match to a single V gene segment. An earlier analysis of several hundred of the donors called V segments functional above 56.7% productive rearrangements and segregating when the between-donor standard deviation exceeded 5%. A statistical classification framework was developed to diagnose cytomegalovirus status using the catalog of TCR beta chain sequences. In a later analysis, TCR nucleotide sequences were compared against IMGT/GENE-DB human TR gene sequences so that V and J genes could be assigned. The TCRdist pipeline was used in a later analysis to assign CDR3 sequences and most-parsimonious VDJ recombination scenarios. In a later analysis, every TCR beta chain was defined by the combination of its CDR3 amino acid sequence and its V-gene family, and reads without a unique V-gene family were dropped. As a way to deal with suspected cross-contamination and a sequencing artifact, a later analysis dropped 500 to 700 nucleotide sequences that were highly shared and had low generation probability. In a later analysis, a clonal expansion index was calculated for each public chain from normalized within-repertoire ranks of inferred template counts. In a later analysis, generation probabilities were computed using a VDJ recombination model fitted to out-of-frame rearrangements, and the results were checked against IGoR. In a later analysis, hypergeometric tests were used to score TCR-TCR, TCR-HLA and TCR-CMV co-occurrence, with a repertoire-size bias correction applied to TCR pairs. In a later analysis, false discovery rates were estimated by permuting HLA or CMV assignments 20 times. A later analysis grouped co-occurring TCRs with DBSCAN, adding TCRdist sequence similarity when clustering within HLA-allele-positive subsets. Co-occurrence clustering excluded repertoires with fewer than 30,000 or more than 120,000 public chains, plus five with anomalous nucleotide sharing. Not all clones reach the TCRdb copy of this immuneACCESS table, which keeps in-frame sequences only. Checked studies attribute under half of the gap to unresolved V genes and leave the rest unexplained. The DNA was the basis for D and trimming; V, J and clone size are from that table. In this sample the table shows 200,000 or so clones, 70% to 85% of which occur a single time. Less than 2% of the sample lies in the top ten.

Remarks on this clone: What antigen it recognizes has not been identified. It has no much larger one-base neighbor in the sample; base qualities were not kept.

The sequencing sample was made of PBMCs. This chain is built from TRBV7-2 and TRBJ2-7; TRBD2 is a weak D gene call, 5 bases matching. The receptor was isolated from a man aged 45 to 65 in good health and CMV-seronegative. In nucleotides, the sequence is TGTGCCAGCAGCGAGGGCTCCAACCCAAGCTCCTACGAGCAGTACTTC. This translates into CASSEGSNPSSYEQYF.